This T cell receptor beta chain was captured in a study of cytomegalovirus exposure and HLA in healthy donors. Findings and limits, study-wide: The study listed around 150 cytomegalovirus-associated TCR beta chains. The authors confirmed in vitro that a few CMV-associated chains were specific for CMV antigens. TCR clusters originating in the first cohort tended to co-occur in the roughly 110 validation repertoires, according to a later analysis.

As regards this clone: The target antigen is unknown.

This CDR3 has 15 amino acids. CDR1 is MNHEY and CDR2 is SVGAGI in the germline V gene. The V and J ends lost 6 bases and 0 bases respectively, with 11 bases between them. Assay used: immunoSEQ multiplex PCR; TCRdb lists only in-frame clones, some missing. The data show some 150,000 clones, with roughly nine tenths seen just once and 2.5% to 4% held by the top ten. Specimen: PBMCs. The gene calls are TRBV6-5 and TRBJ2-2, with no clear D. This clonotype was sampled from a woman under 30 in good health and CMV-seropositive. The CDR3 spells CASSRSRPNTGELFF. The CDR3 bases are TGTGCCAGCAGCCGTAGCAGACCGAACACCGGGGAGCTGTTTTTT.